These T cell receptor beta chains were read from a single sample in a study of T cell repertoires in cytomegalovirus infection. From the reads, TCRdb called clonotypes with MiXCR, one entry per CDR3 protein. The sample gives 400,000 to 600,000 distinct CDR3 sequences, under 55% of which show up once; around 44% is in the top ten. These TCRs are of unknown antigen specificity. This material consisted of cultured PBMCs, taken from culture after CMV antigen stimulation. These receptors were obtained from a human donor in good health (CMV status not recorded). Some clones in this sample may be carry-over from other donors' samples. CDR3s leave out the opening cysteine and the closing phenylalanine or tryptophan.

TRBV6-1	ASSEDTRTTNYGYT
TRBV28	ASSSLSGSSPLH
TRBV2	ASSGGQSTEAF
TRBV12-5	ASGLVLGQGYEQF
TRBV7-2	ASSLSQNNEQF
TRBV2	ASSGFPSGVADTQY
TRBV7-2	ASTATWTEQF
TRBV5-6	ASSWLTGSGEAF
TRBV19	ASSGASYDEQF
TRBV6-5	ASTLGQRIGYT
TRBV7-6	ASSPTATRTDTQY
TRBV19	ASRWGEGSTEAF
TRBV6-5	ASSYGGRAKYEQY
TRBV7-8	ASSALEGIYTEAF
TRBV30	AWSVGLAGSDTQY
TRBV20-1	SARVRGIGTYEQY
TRBV12-3/TRBV12-4	ASTTGMEAF
TRBV27	ASSRSRGGNTEAF
TRBV6-2/TRBV6-3	ASSYRRQPQH
TRBV19	ASSITGAVYEQY
TRBV7-2	ASSLATGQVGYT
TRBV5-1	ASSLALLSYNEQF